The 32 T cell receptor beta chains presented below share a single source sample, sequenced in a study of T cells in Graves' hyperthyroidism and ophthalmopathy. The investigators amplified TCR beta CDR3 regions from RNA transcripts. Initially, a first-round RT-PCR of the TCR CDR3 employed the HTBI primer set. TCRdb analysed the multiplex PCR reads with MiXCR anew, one entry per CDR3 protein. Found here are hundreds of thousands of distinct CDR3 sequences, roughly 22% of them singletons; the top ten hold around 65%. The sequencing input was blood. The source of these receptors is a man between 25 and 39 years old with Graves' ophthalmopathy.

This clonotype was counted at least ten times. The chain combines TRBV30 with TRBJ1-5; no clear D. CDR3 length: 15 amino acids. Germline V gene lookup returns CDR1 GTSNPN and CDR2 SVGIG (reference sequence). The germline V and J ends were trimmed by 3 bases and 0 bases, with 12 bases remaining between them. For the CDR3, the DNA is TGTGCCTGGAGCGAACAGCTTTATAGCAATCAGCCCCAGCATTTT. It specifies CAWSEQLYSNQPQHF. Full variable domain (rest looked up from reference TRBV30 and TRBJ1-5): SQTIHQWPATLVQPVGSPLSLECTVEGTSNPNLYWYRQAAGRGLQLLFYSVGIGQISSEVPQNLSASRPQDRQFILSSKKLLLSDSGFYLCAWSEQLYSNQPQHFGDGTRLSIL.

The sample holds many counts of this clonotype. The chain is built from TRBV7-9 and TRBJ2-2, with TRBD2 matching over 13 bases. The V and J ends lost 1 base and 6 bases, in that order; junction bases with no gene match: 5. The CDR3 extends over 17 amino acids. Germline CDR1 SEHNR, CDR2 FQNEAQ (reference sequence). CDR3 coding DNA: TGTGCCAGCAGCTTAGGACTAGCGGGAGGATCAGCCGGGGAGCTGTTTTTT. It translates to CASSLGLAGGSAGELFF. Combining the CDR3 with reference TRBV7-9 and TRBJ2-2 gives the whole variable domain DTGVSQNPRHKITKRGQNVTFRCDPISEHNRLYWYRQTLGQGPEFLTYFQNEAQLEKSRLLSDRFSAERPKGSFSTLEIQRTEQGDSAMYLCASSLGLAGGSAGELFFGEGSRLTVL.

The sample holds a few counts of this clonotype. CDR3 DNA sequence: TGTGCCAGCAGTCAGGGACAGGGGCTCCCCTACGAGCAGTACTTC. This codes for CASSQGQGLPYEQYF. This sequence joins TRBV6-1 and TRBJ2-7; TRBD1 agrees at 10 bases. With V trimmed by 5 bases and J by 2 bases, 6 bases remained unmatched. Germline V gene sequence: CDR1 MNHNS, CDR2 SASEGT. This CDR3 spans 15 amino acids.

This clonotype was observed many times. The chain uses TRBV11-2 and TRBJ1-4, with unresolved D. Per the germline V gene, CDR1 is SGHAT and CDR2 is FQNNGV. This CDR3 is built from 16 residues. V was clipped by 4 bases and J by 4 bases, with 16 bases between them. The CDR3 protein is CASSSSSIPLNEKLFF. The CDR3 DNA is TGTGCCAGCAGCTCTAGTTCCATACCGCTTAATGAAAAACTGTTTTTT. Together with reference TRBV11-2 and TRBJ1-4, the CDR3 gives the full variable domain: EAGVAQSPRYKIIEKRQSVAFWCNPISGHATLYWYQQILGQGPKLLIQFQNNGVVDDSQLPKDRFSAERLKGVDSTLKIQPAKLEDSAVYLCASSSSSIPLNEKLFFGSGTQLSVL.

This chain connects TRBV7-2 to TRBJ2-2, with D unclear. Deletions cut 8 bases from V and 5 bases from J, with 6 bases between. Germline assignment: CDR1 SGHTA and CDR2 FQGNSA. This CDR3 comprises 11 residues. In DNA form, the CDR3 reads TGTGCCAGCCCCCGTACCGGGGAGCTGTTTTTT. Translating gives CASPRTGELFF.

In this sample, this clonotype turned up many times. The chain uses TRBV20-1 and TRBJ1-5; 7 nucleotides match TRBD1. This CDR3 has 13 residues. Trimming took 3 bases from V and 2 from J; bases not matched to a gene: 1. CDR1 is DFQATT and CDR2 is SNEGSKA in the germline V gene (reference sequence). The CDR3 reads CSASGQGNQPQHF. The CDR3 region has the DNA TGCAGTGCTAGTGGACAGGGCAATCAGCCCCAGCATTTT.

This clonotype appeared many times. This chain connects TRBV30 to TRBJ2-1; D gene ambiguous. The germline V gene has CDR1 GTSNPN and CDR2 SVGIG (reference sequence). The CDR3 is made up of 12 amino acids. V was clipped by 1 base and J by 12 bases, with 13 bases between them. CDR3 in amino acids: CAWSGLGWWQFF. CDR3 nucleotide sequence: TGTGCCTGGAGTGGGTTGGGATGGTGGCAGTTCTTC. Full variable domain (rest looked up from reference TRBV30 and TRBJ2-1): SQTIHQWPATLVQPVGSPLSLECTVEGTSNPNLYWYRQAAGRGLQLLFYSVGIGQISSEVPQNLSASRPQDRQFILSSKKLLLSDSGFYLCAWSGLGWWQFFGPGTRLTVL.

Comments on this clonotype: A much bigger clone sits one base away, suggesting this may be a read error. The genes are TRBV5-1 and TRBJ2-3; D remains unclear. Trimming shortened V by 8 bases and J by 8 bases, and 15 bases separated the two germline ends. The CDR3 sequence is 12 residues long. Germline V gives CDR1 SGHRS, CDR2 YFSETQ. CDR3 residues: CASSEWPGTQYF. The CDR3 coding sequence is TGCGCCAGTTCCGAATGGCCAGGTACGCAGTATTTT.

This clonotype has a handful of counts. This rearrangement joins TRBV15 to TRBJ2-5; a weak D match, TRBD1 (6 bases). The germline gives CDR1 LNHNV, CDR2 YYDKDF (reference sequence). This CDR3 has 17 amino acids. The V gene lost 0 bases and the J gene lost 5 bases, with 19 bases spanning the gap. This CDR3 reads CATSRDRVKDSRETQYF. The DNA for the CDR3 is TGTGCCACCAGCAGAGATCGCGTCAAGGACAGTAGGGAGACCCAGTACTTC. The entire variable domain, with the rest obtained from reference TRBV15 and TRBJ2-5, is as follows: DAMVIQNPRYQVTQFGKPVTLSCSQTLNHNVMYWYQQKSSQAPKLLFHYYDKDFNNEADTPDNFQSRRPNTSFCFLDIRSPGLGDTAMYLCATSRDRVKDSRETQYFGPGTRLLVL.

This clonotype was counted between two and nine times. V and J are TRBV2 and TRBJ2-7; TRBD2 agrees at 13 bases. This CDR3 spans 16 amino acids. J was trimmed by 3 bases and V by 6 bases; bases with no gene match: 8. Germline V gene sequence: CDR1 SNHLY, CDR2 FYNNEI. CDR3 coding DNA: TGTGCCAGCAGAGGACTAGCGGGAGTATCCAGCTACGAGCAGTACTTC. It encodes CASRGLAGVSSYEQYF.

This clonotype was seen a few times. The chain recombines TRBV7-3 with TRBJ2-4; D uncertain. The CDR3 is made up of 15 amino acids. Trimming took 2 bases from V and 6 from J, leaving 14 bases between them. The germline V gene has CDR1 SGHTA and CDR2 FQGTGA. The CDR3 loop reads CASSLGPSGSNIQYF. The CDR3 DNA reads as TGTGCCAGCAGCTTAGGCCCCAGTGGTTCAAACATTCAGTACTTC.

This clonotype was detected many times. The chain has TRBV30 and TRBJ2-7; D gene ambiguous. This CDR3 spans 12 amino acids. V was pared by 0 bases and J by 5 bases, with 8 bases between. CDR1 and CDR2 (germline): GTSNPN, SVGIG (reference sequence). The CDR3: CAWSVQRDEQYF. The CDR3 bases are TGTGCCTGGAGTGTACAACGAGACGAGCAGTACTTC.

This clonotype has only one observation. The chain links TRBV3-1 to TRBJ1-2; TRBD1 matches at 12 bases. The germline V gene has CDR1 LGHDT and CDR2 YNNKEL (reference sequence). Trimming removed 5 bases from V and 10 bases from J; junction bases left unmatched: 8. This CDR3 spans 14 amino acids. The CDR3 nucleotides read TGTGCCAGCAGCTTACGGGACAGGGGGCCTTCCTACACCTTC. Its translation: CASSLRDRGPSYTF.

Of note for this clonotype: A much larger clone differs by one base, so this may be a read error. The V and J genes are TRBV12-3 or TRBV12-4 and TRBJ2-1, with 9 bases aligning to TRBD1. The J call may be incorrect, as the DNA end agrees better with TRBJ2-7. The CDR3 extends over 15 amino acids. The chain's CDR3 is CASSVTGGSYNEQYF. DNA of the CDR3: TGTGCCAGCAGTGTCACAGGGGGCTCCTACAATGAGCAGTACTTC.

This clonotype was detected ten times or more. The CDR3 sequence is CASTFAGGPYNEQFF. The DNA of the CDR3 is TGTGCCAGCACTTTCGCGGGCGGGCCCTACAATGAGCAGTTCTTC. V and J are TRBV28 and TRBJ2-1; possible D gene TRBD2, 5 bases. The CDR3 has 15 residues. The V end was cut by 7 bases, the J end by 2 bases, with 15 bases between. The V gene's germline CDR1 is MDHEN and CDR2 SYDVKM.

This clonotype showed up just a few times. The gene calls are TRBV7-8 and TRBJ1-4; D is undetermined. CDR3 length: 16 amino acids. The germline CDR1 and CDR2 sequences are SGHVS and FQNEAQ. The ends were cut back, 5 bases at V and 5 bases at J, with 18 bases in the middle. Here the CDR3 DNA reads TGTGCCAGCAGCCTATACTCGATGCGCCCCAATGAAAAACTGTTTTTT. This codes for CASSLYSMRPNEKLFF.

This clonotype was recorded at least ten times. The chain carries TRBV20-1 and TRBJ2-5; 7 bases match TRBD1. CDR3 length: 14 amino acids. The germline CDR1 and CDR2 sequences are DFQATT and SNEGSKA (reference sequence). Trimming cost V 5 bases and J 5 bases; bases outside gene matches: 11. The CDR3, as DNA: TGCAGTGCTCCGTCGAACAGGGGTCTGGAGACCCAGTACTTC. The encoded protein is CSAPSNRGLETQYF.

This rearrangement joins TRBV6-5 to TRBJ2-7, with 7 bases fitting TRBD1. The CDR3 runs 14 residues. Trimming at V came to 1 base and at J to 5 bases, leaving 5 bases not matched to a gene. In germline, CDR1 is MNHEY, CDR2 SVGAGI. The CDR3 is CASSYLGGGHEQYF. CDR3 in DNA: TGTGCCAGCAGTTACTTAGGGGGCGGGCACGAGCAGTACTTC.

The chain combines TRBV6-1 with TRBJ1-1; possible D gene TRBD1, 6 bases. The germline CDR1 and CDR2 sequences are MNHNS and SASEGT. The V end lost 5 bases, the J end lost 3 bases, and 13 bases lay between the germline ends. This CDR3 has 14 amino acids. The chain's CDR3 is CASSNQYRDTEAFF. Here the CDR3 DNA reads TGTGCCAGCAGTAACCAATACAGGGACACTGAAGCTTTCTTT.

The chain employs TRBV27 and TRBJ2-7, with 12 bases lining up with TRBD2. The CDR3 length is 16 residues. After removal of 2 bases from V and 2 bases from J, the junction contained 4 bases not matched to a gene. CDR1 MNHEY and CDR2 SMNVEV come from the germline V gene (reference sequence). CDR3 nucleotides: TGTGCCAGCAGTTTAGGGCTAGCGGGAGGGACCTACGAGCAGTACTTC. Translated: CASSLGLAGGTYEQYF.

This chain links TRBV11-3 with TRBJ2-2, with D perhaps matching TRBD2 (6 bases). CDR3 length equals 12 residues. V shed 4 bases and J shed 8 bases, with 8 bases lying between them. The V gene's germline CDR1 is SGHNT and CDR2 YENEEA. This CDR3 is CASSYGGGELFF. The CDR3 nucleotides are TGTGCCAGCAGCTACGGAGGGGGGGAGCTGTTTTTT. Using reference TRBV11-3 and TRBJ2-2 for the parts outside the CDR3, the full variable domain is EAGVVQSPRYKIIEKKQPVAFWCNPISGHNTLYWYLQNLGQGPELLIRYENEEAVDDSQLPKDRFSAERLKGVDSTLKIQPAELGDSAVYLCASSYGGGELFFGEGSRLTVL.

This clonotype was seen a few times. The chain carries TRBV9 and TRBJ2-1; 8 positions agree with TRBD2. V was clipped by 4 bases and J by 7 bases; unmatched bases: 4. The germline V gene has CDR1 SGDLS and CDR2 YYNGEE. This CDR3 has 13 amino acids. The CDR3 sequence: CASSPGTSNEQFF. In nucleotides, the CDR3 is TGTGCCAGCAGCCCCGGGACTAGTAATGAGCAGTTCTTC. Supplemented by reference TRBV9 and TRBJ2-1, the full variable domain reads DSGVTQTPKHLITATGQRVTLRCSPRSGDLSVYWYQQSLDQGLQFLIQYYNGEERAKGNILERFSAQQFPDLHSELNLSSLELGDSALYFCASSPGTSNEQFFGPGTRLTVL.

This clonotype was counted ten times or more. This chain links TRBV13 with TRBJ2-2; a possible D gene is TRBD2 (6 bases). Germline values: CDR1 PRHDT, CDR2 FYEKMQ (reference sequence). The V end lost 8 bases, the J end lost 1 base, and 11 bases lay between the germline ends. CDR3 length equals 14 residues. CDR3 DNA sequence: TGTGCCAGCTCGGGACTTAGGAACACCGGGGAGCTGTTTTTT. Translating it yields CASSGLRNTGELFF.

This clonotype was seen a handful of times. This chain links TRBV18 with TRBJ2-3; 9 nucleotides line up with TRBD2. The V segment lost 2 bases and the J segment 0 bases; nucleotides outside the gene matches: 3. Germline CDR1 KGHSH, CDR2 LQKENI. The CDR3 is 16 residues long. Here the CDR3 DNA reads TGTGCCAGCTCACCAAAGCGGGAGGCCAGCACAGATACGCAGTATTTT. This translates into CASSPKREASTDTQYF.

This clonotype was picked up a small number of times. The rearrangement links TRBV7-8 to TRBJ2-7; the D gene is possibly TRBD2 (6 bases). Germline V CDR1 and CDR2: SGHVS, FQNEAQ. Trimming pared 5 bases from V and 3 bases from J, leaving 14 bases between. This CDR3 has 14 amino acids. In DNA, the CDR3 is TGTGCCAGCAGCGGAGGGACTCCCGGCTACGAGCAGTACTTC. Encoded protein: CASSGGTPGYEQYF.

V gene TRBV19 combines with J gene TRBJ1-3; D not resolved. The CDR3 covers 14 residues. The V end lost 10 bases, the J end lost 0 bases, and 13 bases lay between the germline ends. Germline values: CDR1 LNHDA, CDR2 SQIVND (reference sequence). CDR3 in DNA: TGTGCCACCCGCCTTCGGAGCTCTGGAAACACCATATATTTT. As protein: CATRLRSSGNTIYF.

The V gene is TRBV27, the J gene TRBJ2-1, with a tentative D call TRBD1 (6 bases). This CDR3 has 12 residues. CDR1 is MNHEY and CDR2 is SMNVEV in the germline V gene (reference sequence). Trimming left V 3 bases short and J 8 bases short, with 8 bases between. Here the CDR3 reads CASSFTGYEQFF. The CDR3 DNA reads TGTGCCAGCAGTTTCACAGGGTATGAGCAGTTCTTC.

This chain connects TRBV6-1 to TRBJ2-3, with a weak D call TRBD1 (6 bases). Between the trimmed V and J ends, which lost 7 bases and 0 bases, there was a span of 20 bases. Germline CDR1 MNHNS, CDR2 SASEGT. There are 17 residues in the CDR3. CDR3 sequence (DNA): TGTGCCAGCACCTACCTAGGGGGTCGGAGCAGCACAGATACGCAGTATTTT. Amino acid sequence: CASTYLGGRSSTDTQYF.

The chain combines TRBV6-2 or TRBV6-3 with TRBJ1-2, with 11 bases matching TRBD1. Losses at the gene ends were 5 bases for V and 4 bases for J; bases not matched to a gene: 9. Germline lookup yields CDR1 MNHEY and CDR2 SVGEGT. The CDR3 extends over 16 amino acids. The CDR3 DNA follows: TGTGCCAGCAGTGTAACTTGGACAGGGGGCTCCTATGGCTACACCTTC. Its translation is CASSVTWTGGSYGYTF.

This chain joins TRBV2 and TRBJ2-5, with TRBD1 matching 7 bases. Looked up from germline, CDR1 is SNHLY and CDR2 is FYNNEI. This CDR3 has 16 residues. The V and J ends lost 4 bases and 1 base, in that order; junction bases with no gene match: 9. CDR3 sequence: CASSASTGLSQETQYF. CDR3 coding DNA: TGTGCCAGCAGTGCATCGACAGGGTTAAGCCAAGAGACCCAGTACTTC. Full variable domain (missing parts from reference TRBV2 and TRBJ2-5): EPEVTQTPSHQVTQMGQEVILRCVPISNHLYFYWYRQILGQKVEFLVSFYNNEISEKSEIFDDQFSVERPDGSNFTLKIRSTKLEDSAMYFCASSASTGLSQETQYFGPGTRLLVL.

This clonotype was seen ten or more times. The genes are TRBV11-2 and TRBJ1-1; unclear D gene. The CDR3 is 15 amino acids. The germline V gene has CDR1 SGHAT and CDR2 FQNNGV. The ends were cut back, 4 bases at V and 5 bases at J, with 17 bases in the middle. The CDR3 DNA reads as TGTGCCAGCAGCTACCGGGCGCTGAGTAGAACTGAAGCTTTCTTT. Translated, it gives CASSYRALSRTEAFF.

This sequence joins TRBV6-5 and TRBJ1-1; unclear D gene. Germline assignment: CDR1 MNHEY and CDR2 SVGAGI. V was shortened by 4 bases and J by 5 bases, with 8 bases between the two germline ends. CDR3 length equals 12 residues. The CDR3 nucleotides are TGTGCCAGCAGTTCTCCTGTAACTGAAGCTTTCTTT. Protein: CASSSPVTEAFF.